The 19 T cell receptor beta chains given below trace back to one sample, sequenced in a study of T-cell reconstitution after alpha-beta-depleted transplantation in children. A library of TCRbeta sequences, prepared with unique molecular identifiers, was generated. TCRdb re-called the PCR reads with MiXCR, one entry per CDR3 protein. This sample has fewer than 400,000 distinct CDR3 sequences, with roughly 22% found just once. Material: PBMCs from the stem cell graft donor, obtained from the stem cell graft. These receptors were taken from a human donor who donated a stem cell graft to a child with acute myeloid leukemia.

The chain has TRBV5-1 and TRBJ2-1, with 12 bases aligning to TRBD2. Germline V gives CDR1 SGHRS, CDR2 YFSETQ. The ends lost 4 bases at V and 0 bases at J; junction bases unmatched: 2. This CDR3 contains 16 residues. The CDR3 nucleotides read TGCGCCAGCAGCCGGACTAGCGGGGTCTCCTACAATGAGCAGTTCTTC. Translated: CASSRTSGVSYNEQFF.

The rearrangement uses TRBV5-1 and TRBJ2-1; TRBD1 matches at 7 bases. Germline assignment: CDR1 SGHRS and CDR2 YFSETQ. The CDR3 is 14 amino acids. J lost 4 bases, V lost 3 bases, and 4 bases had no gene match. CDR3 residues: CASSWGTVYNEQFF. The CDR3 nucleotides are TGCGCCAGCAGCTGGGGGACAGTTTACAATGAGCAGTTCTTC.

This clonotype appeared a few times. This sequence joins TRBV4-2 and TRBJ2-1; TRBD1 matches 11 bases. CDR1 is LGHNA, CDR2 YNFKEQ, per germline. The CDR3 totals 13 residues. V dropped 4 bases and J dropped 8; count of bases not matched to a gene: 1. The CDR3 is CASSPGQGDEQFF. Here the CDR3 DNA reads TGTGCCAGCAGCCCGGGACAGGGGGATGAGCAGTTCTTC.

This clonotype occurred a few times. The rearrangement links TRBV7-9 to TRBJ2-4, with D perhaps TRBD2 (6 bases). The germline gives CDR1 SEHNR, CDR2 FQNEAQ (reference sequence). The CDR3 runs 13 residues. The germline V and J ends were trimmed by 5 bases and 7 bases, with 12 bases remaining between them. The CDR3 DNA is TGTGCCAGCAGCCCAGGAGGAGGGAACATTCAGTACTTC. Its protein product is CASSPGGGNIQYF.

The chain has TRBV19 and TRBJ2-7; no clear D. The CDR3 loop spans 13 amino acids. Germline values: CDR1 LNHDA, CDR2 SQIVND (reference sequence). V gave up 5 bases and J gave up 3 bases, with 11 bases separating them. The CDR3 DNA follows: TGTGCCAGTAGTGGCTACTTCCTCTACGAGCAGTACTTC. Amino acid sequence: CASSGYFLYEQYF.

The gene calls are TRBV20-1 and TRBJ2-7; D gene ambiguous. This CDR3 contains 12 residues. V shed 6 bases and J shed 1 base, with 10 bases lying between them. CDR1 is DFQATT, CDR2 SNEGSKA, per germline (reference sequence). CDR3: CSAARVSYEQYF. CDR3 coding DNA: TGCAGTGCAGCCAGAGTTTCCTACGAGCAGTACTTC.

The chain links TRBV3-1 to TRBJ2-1; tentative D call: TRBD1 (5 bases). This CDR3 is 16 amino acids long. The V and J ends lost 1 base and 6 bases respectively, with 16 bases between them. Germline CDR1 and CDR2: LGHDT and YNNKEL (reference sequence). The CDR3 is CASSQATYGRANEQFF. The CDR3 DNA sequence: TGTGCCAGCAGCCAAGCAACGTATGGCAGGGCCAATGAGCAGTTCTTC.

The chain has TRBV4-3 and TRBJ2-1, with 7 bases that match TRBD2. This CDR3 contains 17 residues. Unmatched junction bases numbered 5, after V lost 0 bases and J lost 0 bases. Germline lookup yields CDR1 LGHNA and CDR2 YSLEER. The CDR3 sequence is CASSQEGLSRSYNEQFF. In DNA, the CDR3 is TGCGCCAGCAGCCAAGAGGGACTATCCCGCTCCTACAATGAGCAGTTCTTC.

This clonotype turned up a few times. This chain uses TRBV29-1 with TRBJ2-5, with 9 bases matching TRBD2. Trimming removed 7 bases from V and 2 bases from J; junction bases left unmatched: 8. Germline V lookup: CDR1 SQVTM, CDR2 ANQGSEA. The CDR3 covers 14 residues. The CDR3 sequence: CSGLAEWGQETQYF. CDR3 bases: TGCAGCGGACTAGCGGAGTGGGGGCAAGAGACCCAGTACTTC. Full variable domain (outside the CDR3, taken from reference TRBV29-1 and TRBJ2-5): SAVISQKPSRDICQRGTSLTIQCQVDSQVTMMFWYRQQPGQSLTLIATANQGSEATYESGFVIDKFPISRPNLTFSTLTVSNMSPEDSSIYLCSGLAEWGQETQYFGPGTRLLVL.

The J gene is TRBJ1-4, the V gene TRBV7-2; tentatively, D is TRBD1 (5 bases). V was pared by 5 bases and J by 3 bases, with 13 bases between. The germline V gene encodes CDR1 SGHTA and CDR2 FQGNSA. The CDR3 contains 15 residues. The CDR3 is CASSLRGASNEKLFF. For the CDR3, the DNA is TGTGCCAGCAGCCTCCGAGGGGCGTCTAATGAAAAACTGTTTTTT.

This clonotype was counted ten times or more. This chain links TRBV20-1 with TRBJ2-7; D remains ambiguous. Germline CDR1 and CDR2: DFQATT and SNEGSKA (reference sequence). The CDR3 is made up of 12 amino acids. The DNA of the CDR3 is TGCACCCCGCAGGAAGGCGGCTACGAGCAGTACTTC. It is translated as CTPQEGGYEQYF.

The chain combines TRBV4-3 with TRBJ1-1; D not resolved. V was shortened by 5 bases and J by 3 bases, with 13 bases between the two germline ends. The CDR3 has 14 residues. Germline lookup yields CDR1 LGHNA and CDR2 YSLEER. The CDR3: CASSSRRPHTEAFF. CDR3 bases: TGCGCCAGCAGCTCCAGGAGACCTCACACTGAAGCTTTCTTT.

CDR3 loop: CASSNIGWKAFF. In DNA, the CDR3 is TGTGCCAGCAGTAACATAGGGTGGAAAGCTTTCTTT. This chain uses TRBV6-6 with TRBJ1-1; no reliable D call. This CDR3 comprises 12 residues. Per germline, CDR1 MNHNY and CDR2 SVGAGI (reference sequence). V lost 5 bases, J lost 9 bases, and 13 bases lay in between.

The genes are TRBV28 and TRBJ2-7; D gene ambiguous. The CDR3 runs 14 residues. With 2 bases removed from V and 2 bases from J, the gap between germline ends came to 10 bases. The germline gives CDR1 MDHEN, CDR2 SYDVKM. CDR3 sequence reads: CASSLTQRTYEQYF. In nucleotides, the CDR3 is TGTGCCAGCAGTTTAACGCAAAGAACCTACGAGCAGTACTTC.

Many counts were recorded for this clonotype. The chain uses TRBV29-1 and TRBJ2-5; D unclear. CDR3 length: 13 amino acids. Germline values: CDR1 SQVTM, CDR2 ANQGSEA. Trimming pared 2 bases from V and 2 bases from J, leaving 9 bases between. The CDR3 region is CSVESTWQETQYF. For the CDR3, the DNA is TGCAGCGTTGAATCCACGTGGCAAGAGACCCAGTACTTC.

The CDR3 reads CATSHTDYSSYNEQFF. CDR3 sequence (DNA): TGTGCCACCAGCCATACGGACTACAGCTCCTACAATGAGCAGTTCTTC. The rearrangement uses TRBV24-1 and TRBJ2-1; D may be TRBD2 (6 bases). This CDR3 has 16 amino acids. In germline, CDR1 is KGHDR, CDR2 SFDVKD. V gave up 7 bases and J gave up 0 bases, with 15 bases separating them.

The table lists this clonotype with a few counts. V usage is TRBV9 and J usage is TRBJ2-5; TRBD2 agrees at 8 bases. The CDR3 is 14 residues long. Germline V gene data show CDR1 as SGDLS and CDR2 as YYNGEE. Losses at the gene ends were 0 bases for V and 4 bases for J; bases not matched to a gene: 2. CDR3 nucleotides: TGTGCCAGCAGCGTAGGTCTAGCGGGAGAGACCCAGTACTTC. It encodes CASSVGLAGETQYF.

This chain joins TRBV10-3 and TRBJ2-1; 9 nucleotides agree with TRBD1. V was clipped by 2 bases and J by 10 bases; unmatched bases: 6. This CDR3 region has 14 residues. The germline gives CDR1 ENHRY, CDR2 SYGVKD. As DNA, the CDR3 is TGTGCCATCAGTGAGCCGGGACAGGGTGAAGAGCAGTTCTTC. Its protein product is CAISEPGQGEEQFF.

This clonotype was recorded once. V and J are TRBV7-9 and TRBJ2-1; 13 nucleotides align to TRBD2. CDR3 length equals 15 residues. Germline V gene data show CDR1 as SEHNR and CDR2 as FQNEAQ (reference sequence). J was trimmed by 6 bases and V by 5 bases; bases with no gene match: 4. Here the CDR3 reads CASSTRTSGSNEQFF. CDR3 nucleotide sequence: TGTGCCAGCAGCACCCGGACTAGCGGGAGCAATGAGCAGTTCTTC.